The sequence of this T cell receptor (beta chain) was determined in a study of cytomegalovirus exposure and HLA in healthy donors. Study-level findings and limits: Presence/absence analyses assumed roughly uniform sequencing depth across donors, which may not hold.

Only one count was recorded for this clone. The antigen is not known. There are 14 residues in the CDR3. Germline V gene lookup returns CDR1 MDHEN and CDR2 SYDVKM. The ends lost 3 bases at V and 3 bases at J; junction bases unmatched: 3. The PCR ran on 60 Vbeta and 13 Jbeta primers. Assay: immunoSEQ multiplex PCR; the TCRdb copy retains only in-frame clones and omits some. The sample has under 70,000 clones, more than 80% seen once. This sequence joins TRBV28 and TRBJ2-7, with 9 bases aligning to TRBD1. The sequence was collected from a woman aged 25 to 39 in good health and CMV-seronegative. Sequencing was done on a sample of PBMCs. The CDR3 sequence is CASSFGTGSYEQYF. CDR3 nucleotides: TGTGCCAGCAGTTTTGGGACAGGGAGCTACGAGCAGTACTTC.